Included here is one T cell receptor beta chain sequence, with context. Its antigen is unidentified. The sample comes from a study of radiotherapy plus CTLA-4 blockade in lung cancer. Study-wide findings and caveats: There was expansion of tumor-derived TCR clones in blood after radiotherapy plus ipilimumab. Early blood T cell clone dynamics, with interferon-beta, were reported to best predict response.

Sequencing was performed with immunoSEQ multiplex PCR; in TCRdb, only in-frame clones are kept and a portion is missing. The sample shows tens of thousands of clones, around nine tenths of them seen only once. The specimen was peripheral blood, collected from a patient treated with radiotherapy plus ipilimumab. This TCR came from a human donor with non-small cell lung cancer that progressed on radiotherapy plus ipilimumab.

In DNA form, the CDR3 reads TGCGCCAGCAGCCAGGACGGGACAGGGGGCCAAGAGACCCAGTACTTC. Its translation: CASSQDGTGGQETQYF. The J gene is TRBJ2-5, the V gene TRBV5-1; 11 bases line up with TRBD1. This CDR3 spans 16 amino acids. The J segment lost 1 base and the V segment lost 4 bases, leaving 6 bases of the junction unmatched. Per the germline V gene, CDR1 is SGHRS and CDR2 is YFSETQ.